The 3 T cell receptor beta chains below all came from one sample that was sequenced in a study of T cell clonotyping in hematopoietic cell transplantation (dated by TCRdb to the early 2020s). Library construction relied on the immunoSEQ multiplex PCR assay. This is the immuneACCESS table as TCRdb keeps it, with only in-frame sequences that have V and J called. A part of the clones is gone; compared with another copy, unresolved V genes explain less than half, and the rest is unexplained. The sample includes under 9,000 clones, with approximately 68% observed a single time. The top ten clones comprise 20% to 25% of the sample. The intended sense of this specimen's time point label: 100 days after allo-HCT. Sequenced material: peripheral blood mononuclear cells, taken 100 days after allogeneic stem cell transplant. All receptors derive from a male patient aged 55 to 69 who had an allogeneic stem cell transplant from an unrelated donor, so the T cells may come from the graft donor. Some clones in this sample may be carry-over from other donors' samples.

This clone is labeled as medium-sized. This chain joins TRBV11-2 and TRBJ2-7; D might be TRBD2 (5 bases). Germline-derived CDR1 and CDR2 are SGHAT and FQNNGV. CDR3 size: 12 residues. V was clipped by 8 bases and J by 1 base, with 9 bases between them. The CDR3 is CASSLGSYEQYF. The CDR3 coding sequence is TGTGCCAGCTCACTAGGGTCCTACGAGCAGTACTTC.

This clone is judged medium-sized. The CDR3 DNA follows: TGTGCCAGCAGTGAAGCCTGGGACAGGGGGATCACTGAAGCTTTCTTT. It codes for CASSEAWDRGITEAFF. J is TRBJ1-1 and V is TRBV6-1; 11 nucleotides agree with TRBD1. In germline, CDR1 is MNHNS, CDR2 SASEGT. V was clipped by 0 bases and J by 4 bases; unmatched bases: 4. The CDR3 extends over 16 amino acids.

This clone was picked up a small number of times. The V gene is TRBV27, the J gene TRBJ2-3; the match to TRBD2 covers 9 bases. In germline, CDR1 is MNHEY, CDR2 SMNVEV (reference sequence). The junction had 8 bases not matched to a gene; V was cut back by 4 bases and J by 0 bases. The CDR3 totals 17 residues. CDR3 in DNA: TGTGCCAGCAGTTCCCCTCAGACTAGCGGTAGCACAGATACGCAGTATTTT. Translated: CASSSPQTSGSTDTQYF.